This TCR beta chain was captured in a study of blood T cell repertoires in COVID-19. Looked up from germline, CDR1 is DFQATT and CDR2 is SNEGSKA (reference sequence). V shed 3 bases and J 8 bases; nucleotides not matched to a gene: 9. The CDR3 consists of 14 residues. Authors' methods: Estimated nucleated cell counts came from reference gene primer amplification. The assay was immunoSEQ multiplex PCR, and TCRdb's table has in-frame clones only and misses some. V and J calls and clone size are those listed in that table; D and trimming were worked out from the DNA. The profile covers roughly 160,000 clones, with almost 85% appearing a single time and over 12% taken by the ten largest.

Sequenced material: peripheral blood. The J gene is TRBJ1-5, the V gene TRBV20-1; 8 nucleotides agree with TRBD1. This receptor was taken from a man between 18 and 29 years old with active or convalescent COVID-19. CDR3 amino acids: CSASTQGASEPQHF. The CDR3 DNA follows: TGCAGTGCTAGTACCCAGGGGGCTTCGGAGCCCCAGCATTTT.